Sequencing of this T cell receptor beta chain was carried out in a study of radiotherapy plus CTLA-4 blockade in lung cancer. General observations from the study: Interferon-beta, together with early blood T cell clone dynamics, reportedly best predicted response. In blood, TCR clones derived from the tumor expanded after radiotherapy plus ipilimumab.

To note about this clone: Antigen: not known.

Trimming at V came to 4 bases and at J to 3 bases, leaving 7 bases not matched to a gene. The CDR3 is made up of 18 amino acids. Per the germline V gene, CDR1 is SGHTA and CDR2 is FQGTGA. TCRdb's table, derived via immunoSEQ multiplex PCR, lists solely in-frame clones and lacks some. The sample shows about 120,000 clones, roughly 77% of them seen only once. The receptor was derived from a human donor with non-small cell lung cancer that progressed on radiotherapy plus ipilimumab. Some clones in this sample may be carry-over from other donors' samples. The gene calls are TRBV7-3 and TRBJ2-3, with 16 bases matching TRBD2. Source: peripheral blood, taken from a patient treated with radiotherapy plus ipilimumab. In DNA, the CDR3 is TGTGCCAGCAGCTCAACCGGGACTAGCGGGGGGGCAACAGATACGCAGTATTTT. It is translated as CASSSTGTSGGATDTQYF.